A selection of T cell receptor beta chains follows, all from one sample in a study of blood T cell repertoires in COVID-19. Some clones are missing from TCRdb's copy, which holds only in-frame ones; the method was immunoSEQ multiplex PCR. The table lists around 130,000 clones, around 85% of them singletons. The sample was peripheral blood. These receptors were collected from a human donor in a cohort sampled during active COVID-19. Each CDR3 is given with its conserved first and last residue. The D gene is left open where the match is weak. Some rows have no size entry. The others give once, few or many, or a class for an expanded clone.

TGTGCCAGCAGCTTGGTCATGGTTAGTTCTGAAGCTTTCTTT | CASSLVMVSSEAFF | TRBV5-6 | NA | NA | TRBJ1-1
TGTGCCACCAGCAGAGAATTGCAGGGTGCGTGGGAAAAACTGTTTTTT | CATSRELQGAWEKLFF | TRBV15 | NA | once | TRBJ1-4
TGCGCCAGCAGCCACTACAATGAGCAGTTCTTC | CASSHYNEQFF | TRBV5-1 | NA | NA | TRBJ2-1
TGTGCCAGCAGCGGAACCGGGGGGGCTATCTATGGCTACACCTTC | CASSGTGGAIYGYTF | TRBV2 | NA | NA | TRBJ1-2
TGTGCCAGCAGCCAGTCAGTGAACACTGAAGCTTTCTTT | CASSQSVNTEAFF | TRBV6-5 | NA | NA | TRBJ1-1
TGCGCCAGCAGCTTGCCTGGGCCTGAAGCTTTCTTT | CASSLPGPEAFF | TRBV5-1 | NA | NA | TRBJ1-1
TGCGCCAGCAGCCAAGACAGTCGGGTTAACTATGGCTACACCTTC | CASSQDSRVNYGYTF | TRBV4-3 | NA | NA | TRBJ1-2
TGTGCCAGCAGCTTGTGGGGACAGGAGGACTATGGCTACACCTTC | CASSLWGQEDYGYTF | TRBV5-5 | TRBD1 | NA | TRBJ1-2
TGTGCCAGCAGCACCCCCGGGACAGGGACCTTTACGGGGGCCAACGTCCTGACTTTC | CASSTPGTGTFTGANVLTF | TRBV5-6 | TRBD1 | once | TRBJ2-6
TGTGCCAGCAGTTTTAGTGGGACAGCAAGAGGAAACACCATATATTTT | CASSFSGTARGNTIYF | TRBV7-6 | TRBD1 | NA | TRBJ1-3
TGTGCCAGCAGCTTAGAGAGGGAAAAACTGTTTTTT | CASSLEREKLFF | TRBV7-8 | NA | once | TRBJ1-4
TGCGCCAGCAGCTTGGGGGGGCCCACTGAAGCTTTCTTT | CASSLGGPTEAFF | TRBV5-1 | NA | NA | TRBJ1-1